Below are 21 T cell receptor beta chains sequenced from a single sample in a study of T cell repertoires in cytomegalovirus infection. TCRdb used MiXCR to reprocess the reads, holding one entry per CDR3 protein. Here the sample spans nearly 650,000 distinct CDR3 sequences, 20% to 25% being singletons. Sequencing was done on a sample of CD8+ T cells from PBMCs. These receptor sequences come from a human donor in good health (CMV status not recorded). Some clones in this sample may be carry-over from other donors' samples.

As for this clonotype: This may stem from a read error, because a much larger clone lies one nucleotide away. The chain is built from TRBV6-4 and TRBJ2-3; 8 positions match TRBD1. Germline-derived CDR1 and CDR2 are MRHNA and SNTAGT. This CDR3 is built from 15 residues. This CDR3 reads CANSDTRGRTDTQYF. Written as DNA, the CDR3 is TGTGCCAACAGTGACACCAGGGGGCGCACAGATACGCAGTATTTT.

This clonotype was recorded a few times. The rearrangement links TRBV5-1 to TRBJ1-4, with TRBD1 matching 10 bases. The germline V gene encodes CDR1 SGHRS and CDR2 YFSETQ. The junction had 7 bases not matched to a gene; V was cut back by 4 bases and J by 7 bases. The CDR3 extends over 15 amino acids. The CDR3 bases are TGCGCCAGCAGCCTGACAGGGGGCGGATTTGAAAAACTGTTTTTT. As protein: CASSLTGGGFEKLFF.

This clonotype has a count of ten or more. For the CDR3, the DNA is TGTGCCAGCAGTTTGTCGACAGGGGCAGATACGCAGTATTTT. Encoded protein: CASSLSTGADTQYF. This rearrangement joins TRBV27 to TRBJ2-3; 8 positions agree with TRBD1. From germline, CDR1 is MNHEY and CDR2 SMNVEV (reference sequence). There are 14 residues in the CDR3. Germline trimming cut 3 bases from V and 4 bases from J; bases unmatched to any gene: 3.

This clonotype was found many times. The J gene is TRBJ2-1, the V gene TRBV7-6; 8 bases are shared with TRBD2. Germline-derived CDR1 and CDR2 are SGHVS and FNYEAQ. The V and J ends lost 1 base and 0 bases, in that order; junction bases with no gene match: 5. The CDR3 has 17 amino acids. The CDR3 protein is CASSLGSGGHSYNEQFF. In DNA form, the CDR3 reads TGTGCCAGCAGCTTAGGAAGCGGGGGTCACTCCTACAATGAGCAGTTCTTC.

This clonotype has at least ten counts. This rearrangement joins TRBV4-1 to TRBJ1-1; D uncertain. Between the trimmed V and J ends, which lost 0 bases and 0 bases, there was a span of 8 bases. Germline V CDR1 and CDR2: MGHRA, YSYEKL. CDR3 length: 15 amino acids. The CDR3 is CASSQDGYLNTEAFF. CDR3 coding DNA: TGCGCCAGCAGCCAAGATGGTTATCTGAACACTGAAGCTTTCTTT.

There are a few counts of this clonotype. The chain uses TRBV19 and TRBJ2-1, with D perhaps matching TRBD1 (6 bases). V was trimmed by 6 bases and J by 3 bases, leaving 6 bases between them. The CDR3 is made up of 12 amino acids. CDR1 and CDR2 from the germline V gene are LNHDA and SQIVND (reference sequence). The CDR3 coding sequence is TGTGCCAGTAGGGACAGCTACAATGAGCAGTTCTTC. It specifies CASRDSYNEQFF.

This clonotype was counted only a few times. This chain links TRBV4-1 with TRBJ2-1, with D possibly matching TRBD2 (6 bases). This CDR3 spans 13 amino acids. Germline-derived CDR1 and CDR2 are MGHRA and YSYEKL. Trimming shortened V by 3 bases and J by 6 bases, and 9 bases separated the two germline ends. CDR3 residues: CASSQMGGNEQFF. CDR3 coding DNA: TGCGCCAGCAGCCAGATGGGGGGCAATGAGCAGTTCTTC.

The V gene is TRBV13, the J gene TRBJ2-7; 7 bases are a match to TRBD1. Germline lookup yields CDR1 PRHDT and CDR2 FYEKMQ (reference sequence). V lost 4 bases and J lost 6; bases outside the gene matches: 3. The CDR3 totals 12 residues. CDR3: CASSSQGIEQYV. DNA of the CDR3: TGTGCCAGCAGCTCACAGGGGATCGAGCAGTACGTC.

V gene TRBV7-9 combines with J gene TRBJ2-5; 11 bases line up with TRBD1. This CDR3 has 15 residues. The trim removed 10 bases at V and 2 bases at J, leaving 9 bases unmatched. The V gene's germline CDR1 is SEHNR and CDR2 FQNEAQ (reference sequence). The CDR3 is CATTARDRGQETQYF. The CDR3 region has the DNA TGTGCCACCACCGCCCGGGACAGGGGGCAAGAGACCCAGTACTTC.

The chain employs TRBV2 and TRBJ2-5; TRBD1 agrees at 7 bases. CDR1 and CDR2 (germline): SNHLY, FYNNEI. The junction had 9 bases not matched to a gene; V was cut back by 2 bases and J by 3 bases. This CDR3 region has 16 residues. The DNA for the CDR3 is TGTGCCAGCAGTGAACGGATGAGGACAGGAGAAGAGACCCAGTACTTC. Encoded protein: CASSERMRTGEETQYF.

This clonotype was detected only a few times. The chain carries TRBV6-2 or TRBV6-3 and TRBJ1-3; D is uncertain. The CDR3 runs 14 residues. The V and J ends lost 4 bases and 0 bases respectively, with 7 bases between them. CDR1 is MNHEY, CDR2 SVGEGT, per germline. The CDR3 DNA reads TGTGCCAGCAGTTGGGTACGCTCTGGAAACACCATATATTTT. The encoded protein is CASSWVRSGNTIYF.

In this sample, this clonotype turned up many times. V usage is TRBV7-6 and J usage is TRBJ2-1; D may be TRBD1 (6 bases). The CDR3 runs 16 residues. Trimming removed 4 bases at V and 2 bases at J, with 15 bases between. Germline loops: CDR1 SGHVS, CDR2 FNYEAQ. The CDR3 loop is CASSSARWGPYNEQFF. In nucleotides, the CDR3 is TGTGCCAGCAGCTCTGCTCGGTGGGGGCCCTACAATGAGCAGTTCTTC.

This clonotype has more than one count but fewer than ten. CDR3 in amino acids: CASSYHASIIGGEQYF. CDR3 nucleotides: TGTGCCAGCAGTTACCACGCTAGTATTATAGGGGGCGAGCAGTACTTC. The gene calls are TRBV6-5 and TRBJ2-7, with D possibly being TRBD1 (6 bases). The CDR3 loop spans 16 amino acids. Between the trimmed V and J ends, which lost 2 bases and 6 bases, there was a span of 20 bases. The germline gives CDR1 MNHEY, CDR2 SVGAGI.

V is TRBV27 and J is TRBJ2-2; D remains ambiguous. The germline CDR1 and CDR2 sequences are MNHEY and SMNVEV (reference sequence). The CDR3 extends over 15 amino acids. V was trimmed by 10 bases and J by 3 bases, leaving 18 bases between them. The CDR3 DNA follows: TGTGCCACTCAGTCAAAGACTCAGTACACCGGGGAGCTGTTTTTT. Translated, it gives CATQSKTQYTGELFF.

CDR3 DNA: TGTGCCAGCAGTCCTCGGGGGAAGGGAACTGAAGCTTTCTTT. The encoded protein is CASSPRGKGTEAFF. The genes are TRBV6-6 and TRBJ1-1; possibly TRBD1 for D (5 bases). The CDR3 loop spans 14 amino acids. The germline gives CDR1 MNHNY, CDR2 SVGAGI (reference sequence). Trimming removed 5 bases at V and 5 bases at J, with 15 bases between.

This rearrangement joins TRBV12-5 to TRBJ2-7; D ambiguous. Germline loops: CDR1 LGHNT, CDR2 FRNRAP. There are 14 residues in the CDR3. Trimming left V 5 bases short and J 1 base short, with 12 bases between. Written as DNA, the CDR3 is TGTGCTAGTGGTACAAAGGACCGGTCCTACGAGCAGTACGTC. It encodes CASGTKDRSYEQYV.

The genes are TRBV2 and TRBJ2-7; D remains unclear. Per the germline V gene, CDR1 is SNHLY and CDR2 is FYNNEI. This CDR3 spans 13 amino acids. The V and J ends lost 3 bases and 4 bases respectively, with 10 bases between them. The CDR3 DNA follows: TGTGCCAGCAGTGAGCCAGAGAGGTACGAGCAGTACGTC. Its protein product is CASSEPERYEQYV.

The chain has TRBV2 and TRBJ1-3; D is undetermined. Germline V gene data show CDR1 as SNHLY and CDR2 as FYNNEI. The CDR3 has 14 amino acids. Trimming shortened V by 2 bases and J by 5 bases, and 10 bases separated the two germline ends. The CDR3 sequence is CASSEPRARNTIYF. As DNA, the CDR3 is TGTGCCAGCAGTGAACCACGGGCACGAAACACCATATATTTT.

The J gene is TRBJ1-2, the V gene TRBV27; 11 bases map to TRBD1. The CDR3 covers 17 residues. J lost 5 bases, V lost 6 bases, and 14 bases had no gene match. CDR1 is MNHEY, CDR2 SMNVEV, per germline (reference sequence). In DNA form, the CDR3 reads TGTGCCAGCAGCTCTACCCGGGACAGGGGGAGTCGGTATGGCTACACCTTC. Residues: CASSSTRDRGSRYGYTF.

Turning to this clonotype: Given a much more abundant clone one base away, this may be a read error. This chain connects TRBV7-6 to TRBJ1-1, with 9 bases matching TRBD1. Germline assignment: CDR1 SGHVS and CDR2 FNYEAQ. The CDR3 spans 15 residues. CDR3: CANSPTGTGYTEAFF. For the CDR3, the DNA is TGTGCCAACAGCCCCACCGGGACAGGGTACACTGAAGCTTTCTTT. Based on the CDR3 plus reference TRBV7-6 and TRBJ1-1, the full variable domain is GAGVSQSPRYKVTKRGQDVALRCDPISGHVSLYWYRQALGQGPEFLTYFNYEAQQDKSGLPNDRFSAERPEGSISTLTIQRTEQRDSAMYRCANSPTGTGYTEAFFGQGTRLTVV.

This clonotype came up a few times. The chain carries TRBV28 and TRBJ2-4; 7 bases align to TRBD1. With V trimmed by 5 bases and J by 2 bases, 9 bases remained unmatched. The CDR3 totals 16 residues. Germline CDR1 is MDHEN and CDR2 is SYDVKM. The CDR3 here is CASSPPRGSSKNIQYF. The CDR3 DNA is TGTGCCAGCAGTCCGCCCAGGGGGTCTTCCAAAAACATTCAGTACTTC.